The 30 T cell receptor beta chains below come from one sample, sequenced in a study of Ad26.COV2.S vaccination and SARS-CoV-2 variants. Sample treatment: roughly 20 received Ad26.COV2.S at low or high dose, single or two shots; about 5 received placebo; per-sample allocation not given. The samples date from day 63 after the first vaccine or placebo injection. Method: immunoSEQ multiplex PCR; TCRdb's copy keeps in-frame clones and lacks some. The sample consists of 440,000 or so clones, 90% of them appearing once. The source material was peripheral blood, sampled in a trial of Ad26.COV2.S vaccine versus placebo. The receptors were sampled from a person between 18 and 60 years old who received the Ad26.COV2.S COVID-19 vaccine or a placebo.

This sequence joins TRBV27 and TRBJ2-7, with TRBD1 matching over 7 bases. Germline CDR1 and CDR2: MNHEY and SMNVEV (reference sequence). Germline trimming cut 5 bases from V and 5 bases from J; bases unmatched to any gene: 9. The CDR3 has 14 amino acids. The CDR3 sequence: CASSPPTGNNEQYF. The CDR3 nucleotides read TGTGCCAGCAGTCCACCGACAGGGAACAACGAGCAGTACTTC.

This clone has only one observation. The CDR3 DNA reads as TGTGCCAGCTTCTCCGGGACAGGGGTTGCTGGGGCCAACGTCCTGACTTTC. This gives the protein CASFSGTGVAGANVLTF. The chain combines TRBV28 with TRBJ2-6, with 10 positions matching TRBD1. Germline CDR1 reads MDHEN; CDR2 reads SYDVKM. The CDR3 runs 17 residues. J lost 2 bases, V lost 8 bases, and 9 bases had no gene match.

This chain uses TRBV2 with TRBJ2-5; 13 positions match TRBD2. The CDR3 length is 15 residues. CDR1 and CDR2 (germline): SNHLY, FYNNEI. J was trimmed by 4 bases and V by 7 bases; bases with no gene match: 6. The CDR3 bases are TGTGCCAGCAAGAGGACTAGCGGGAGAGGAGAGACCCAGTACTTC. Encoded protein: CASKRTSGRGETQYF.

The chain joins TRBV28 to TRBJ2-1, with 14 positions matching TRBD2. CDR1 is MDHEN, CDR2 SYDVKM, per germline. The CDR3 contains 15 residues. V trimming: 7 bases; J trimming: 6 bases; junction bases outside the gene matches: 5. The CDR3 here is CASTGLAGEVNEQFF. In nucleotides, the CDR3 is TGTGCCAGCACGGGACTAGCGGGAGAGGTCAATGAGCAGTTCTTC.

V is TRBV6-6 and J is TRBJ1-4; tentatively, D is TRBD1 (5 bases). The germline V and J ends were trimmed by 6 bases and 1 base, with 15 bases remaining between them. The CDR3 runs to 16 residues. Looked up from germline, CDR1 is MNHNY and CDR2 is SVGAGI (reference sequence). CDR3 in amino acids: CASRAGPPGTNEKLFF. CDR3 DNA sequence: TGTGCCAGCAGGGCGGGACCACCGGGAACTAATGAAAAACTGTTTTTT.

The chain is built from TRBV6-2 or TRBV6-3 and TRBJ1-2; D gene ambiguous. Trimming removed 5 bases from V and 14 bases from J, with 15 bases in between. Looked up from germline, CDR1 is MNHEY and CDR2 is SVGEGT. The length of the CDR3 is 11 residues. CDR3 nucleotide sequence: TGTGCCAGCAGTGCACTTCGGGCTCAAACCTTC. Amino acid sequence: CASSALRAQTF.

The chain couples TRBV7-2 to TRBJ2-7; 10 nucleotides match TRBD2. CDR3 length: 17 amino acids. CDR1 is SGHTA and CDR2 is FQGNSA in the germline V gene. With 3 bases clipped from V and 4 bases from J, the junction kept 12 bases outside the gene matches. The CDR3 here is CASSLGTSDWAGYEQYF. CDR3 nucleotides: TGTGCCAGCAGCTTGGGGACTAGCGATTGGGCCGGTTACGAGCAGTACTTC. The whole variable domain, remainder taken from reference TRBV7-2 and TRBJ2-7, is GAGVSQSPSNKVTEKGKDVELRCDPISGHTALYWYRQSLGQGLEFLIYFQGNSAPDKSGLPSDRFSAERTGGSVSTLTIQRTQQEDSAVYLCASSLGTSDWAGYEQYFGPGTRLTVT.

V gene TRBV4-1 combines with J gene TRBJ2-1; 7 nucleotides match TRBD2. The CDR3 consists of 16 residues. The junction had 6 bases not matched to a gene; V was cut back by 4 bases and J by 0 bases. The germline gives CDR1 MGHRA, CDR2 YSYEKL. This chain's CDR3 is CASSLRGSGSYNEQFF. The CDR3 nucleotides are TGCGCCAGCAGCCTCCGCGGGAGCGGCTCCTACAATGAGCAGTTCTTC.

The chain couples TRBV27 to TRBJ2-5; D may be TRBD2 (6 bases). This CDR3 contains 13 residues. Trimming took 0 bases from V and 4 from J, leaving 6 bases between them. In germline, CDR1 is MNHEY, CDR2 SMNVEV (reference sequence). CDR3 nucleotide sequence: TGTGCCAGCAGTTTATCGCGGGGAGAGACCCAGTACTTC. This gives the protein CASSLSRGETQYF.

This sequence joins TRBV6-4 and TRBJ2-1, with D perhaps assigned TRBD1 or TRBD2 (5 bases each). The CDR3 totals 15 residues. Trimming left V 2 bases short and J 4 bases short, with 12 bases between. From germline, CDR1 is MRHNA and CDR2 SNTAGT. CDR3 protein: CASSDDGTEYNEQFF. The CDR3, as DNA: TGTGCCAGCAGTGACGATGGGACGGAGTACAATGAGCAGTTCTTC.

This chain joins TRBV3-1 (or the pseudogene TRBV3-2) and TRBJ2-7, with 9 bases lining up with TRBD1. The CDR3 has 14 amino acids. Trimming removed 6 bases from V and 5 bases from J; junction bases left unmatched: 8. Germline CDR1 reads LGHDT; CDR2 reads YNNKEL (reference sequence). The CDR3, as DNA: TGTGCCAGCAGTCGGGACAGGGCGGGGAACGAGCAGTACTTC. Amino acids: CASSRDRAGNEQYF.

The rearrangement joins TRBV7-2 to TRBJ2-7; a possible D gene is TRBD2 (6 bases). The CDR3 runs to 15 residues. Between the trimmed V and J ends, which lost 4 bases and 3 bases, there was a span of 16 bases. From germline, CDR1 is SGHTA and CDR2 FQGNSA. The CDR3 DNA is TGTGCCAGCAGCTCCGACTACGGCGGGGTCTACGAGCAGTACTTC. It encodes CASSSDYGGVYEQYF.

The chain recombines TRBV7-2 with TRBJ2-5; TRBD2 agrees at 9 bases. There are 13 residues in the CDR3. With 5 bases clipped from V and 4 bases from J, the junction kept 2 bases outside the gene matches. The germline gives CDR1 SGHTA, CDR2 FQGNSA. The CDR3: CASSELAGETQYF. The DNA for the CDR3 is TGTGCCAGCAGCGAACTAGCGGGAGAGACCCAGTACTTC.

This sequence joins TRBV14 and TRBJ2-5; 16 nucleotides line up with TRBD2. Germline CDR1 reads SGHDN; CDR2 reads FVKESK. V lost 1 base to trimming and J lost 4 bases; unmatched junction nucleotides: 3. The CDR3 loop spans 17 amino acids. CDR3: CASSQAGTSGRGETQYF. The CDR3 DNA follows: TGTGCCAGCAGCCAAGCGGGGACTAGCGGGAGGGGAGAGACCCAGTACTTC.

The chain has TRBV7-9 and TRBJ2-7, with 7 bases fitting TRBD1. CDR3 length: 15 amino acids. The J segment lost 4 bases and the V segment lost 0 bases, leaving 6 bases of the junction unmatched. Germline V lookup: CDR1 SEHNR, CDR2 FQNEAQ (reference sequence). The CDR3 bases are TGTGCCAGCAGCTTAGCCCAGGGGGAGCGGTACGAGCAGTACTTC. It yields the protein CASSLAQGERYEQYF.

The chain carries TRBV7-9 and TRBJ2-2; D possibly corresponds to TRBD1 (6 bases). Germline V gene data show CDR1 as SEHNR and CDR2 as FQNEAQ (reference sequence). This CDR3 contains 17 residues. Between the trimmed V and J ends, which lost 1 base and 1 base, there was a span of 13 bases. In nucleotides, the CDR3 is TGTGCCAGCAGCTTAGTTTCCGGACAGCTGAACACCGGGGAGCTGTTTTTT. This sequence encodes CASSLVSGQLNTGELFF. The variable domain in full, with the rest retrieved from reference TRBV7-9 and TRBJ2-2, is DTGVSQNPRHKITKRGQNVTFRCDPISEHNRLYWYRQTLGQGPEFLTYFQNEAQLEKSRLLSDRFSAERPKGSFSTLEIQRTEQGDSAMYLCASSLVSGQLNTGELFFGEGSRLTVL.

The chain joins TRBV7-2 to TRBJ2-7; 10 bases are a match to TRBD2. The V segment lost 8 bases and the J segment 4 bases; nucleotides outside the gene matches: 8. This CDR3 is built from 14 residues. The germline CDR1 and CDR2 sequences are SGHTA and FQGNSA. CDR3 sequence reads: CASGSLAGGYEQYF. In DNA, the CDR3 is TGTGCCAGCGGTTCTTTAGCGGGGGGATACGAGCAGTACTTC.

The table lists this clone with a count of one. The genes are TRBV7-3 and TRBJ2-1; TRBD1 might be the D (5 bases). There are 13 residues in the CDR3. Germline V gene sequence: CDR1 SGHTA, CDR2 FQGTGA. V was pared by 5 bases and J by 3 bases, with 8 bases between. The CDR3 nucleotides read TGTGCCAGCAGCCCGCAGGGCTACAATGAGCAGTTCTTC. Amino acids: CASSPQGYNEQFF. The full variable domain, with the rest looked up from reference TRBV7-3 and TRBJ2-1, is GAGVSQTPSNKVTEKGKYVELRCDPISGHTALYWYRQSLGQGPEFLIYFQGTGAADDSGLPNDRFFAVRPEGSVSTLKIQRTERGDSAVYLCASSPQGYNEQFFGPGTRLTVL.

This chain joins TRBV7-2 and TRBJ1-2; no reliable D call. The CDR3 has 13 amino acids. Between the trimmed V and J ends, which lost 1 base and 4 bases, there was a span of 7 bases. From germline, CDR1 is SGHTA and CDR2 FQGNSA. The CDR3 region is CASSLGVGYGYTF. The DNA of the CDR3 is TGTGCCAGCAGCTTAGGGGTCGGCTATGGCTACACCTTC. Using reference TRBV7-2 and TRBJ1-2 for the parts outside the CDR3, the full variable domain is GAGVSQSPSNKVTEKGKDVELRCDPISGHTALYWYRQSLGQGLEFLIYFQGNSAPDKSGLPSDRFSAERTGGSVSTLTIQRTQQEDSAVYLCASSLGVGYGYTFGSGTRLTVV.

This clone came up once. Other nucleotide sequences in the sample specify the same CDR3. The chain joins TRBV7-9 to TRBJ2-7, with D possibly being TRBD2 (6 bases). V was clipped by 0 bases and J by 2 bases, with 8 bases between them. Looked up from germline, CDR1 is SEHNR and CDR2 is FQNEAQ (reference sequence). The CDR3 sequence is 14 residues long. The CDR3, as DNA: TGTGCCAGCAGCTTAGCGGGGGGACCCTACGAGCAGTACTTC. This gives the protein CASSLAGGPYEQYF.

The chain uses TRBV5-1 and TRBJ1-6; D unclear. Trimming left V 4 bases short and J 10 bases short, with 21 bases between. Looked up from germline, CDR1 is SGHRS and CDR2 is YFSETQ. There are 16 residues in the CDR3. The CDR3 DNA sequence: TGCGCCAGCAGCGACCACACAAGGCCCGATGGATCACCCCTCCACTTT. Its translation is CASSDHTRPDGSPLHF.

The gene calls are TRBV20-1 and TRBJ1-3; 11 nucleotides line up with TRBD1. V shed 3 bases and J 1 base; nucleotides not matched to a gene: 8. Germline V gives CDR1 DFQATT, CDR2 SNEGSKA (reference sequence). The CDR3 spans 17 residues. CDR3 sequence: CSASPSGTGGSGNTIYF. The CDR3 bases are TGCAGTGCTAGTCCCTCCGGGACAGGGGGATCTGGAAACACCATATATTTT.

This chain joins TRBV10-3 and TRBJ2-2, with 10 positions matching TRBD2. The CDR3 runs 16 residues. The V gene's germline CDR1 is ENHRY and CDR2 SYGVKD. The V gene end was trimmed by 4 bases and the J gene end by 6 bases; junction bases not matched to a gene: 8. For the CDR3, the DNA is TGTGCCATCAGTGCGCCGACTAGCGGGCTATCCGGGGAGCTGTTTTTT. It encodes CAISAPTSGLSGELFF.

The chain has TRBV7-3 and TRBJ2-1; 14 nucleotides match TRBD2. Germline CDR1 reads SGHTA; CDR2 reads FQGTGA. With 4 bases clipped from V and 1 base from J, the junction kept 15 bases outside the gene matches. The CDR3 sequence is 21 residues long. DNA of the CDR3: TGTGCCAGCAGCTCGCTATCGACTAGCGGGAGGGCCTTTGGATCCTACAATGAGCAGTTCTTC. Its protein is CASSSLSTSGRAFGSYNEQFF.

This clone was detected ten times or more. This chain links TRBV4-2 with TRBJ2-5; 10 positions match TRBD2. CDR1 LGHNA and CDR2 YNFKEQ come from the germline V gene. V was clipped by 0 bases and J by 6 bases; unmatched bases: 7. CDR3 length: 16 amino acids. The CDR3 loop is CASSQESGRAGQTQYF. The CDR3 region has the DNA TGTGCCAGCAGCCAAGAGAGCGGGAGGGCCGGGCAGACCCAGTACTTC.

V usage is TRBV13 and J usage is TRBJ2-2, with D maybe TRBD1 (6 bases). The V gene's germline CDR1 is PRHDT and CDR2 FYEKMQ (reference sequence). The CDR3 covers 16 residues. The V and J ends lost 7 bases and 1 base respectively, with 16 bases between them. The chain's CDR3 is CASNNGPGVNTGELFF. For the CDR3, the DNA is TGTGCCAGCAACAACGGGCCAGGGGTGAACACCGGGGAGCTGTTTTTT.

CDR3 region: CASSPWGQREGPENIQYF. CDR3 in DNA: TGTGCCAGCAGCCCCTGGGGGCAGCGGGAGGGACCGGAAAACATTCAGTACTTC. The chain carries TRBV6-2 or TRBV6-3 and TRBJ2-4; TRBD2 matches 10 bases. Trimming cost V 6 bases and J 5 bases; bases outside gene matches: 16. The CDR3 runs to 18 residues. Germline CDR1 is MNHEY and CDR2 is SVGEGT.

This clone was recorded once. V gene TRBV27 combines with J gene TRBJ2-7; D remains unclear. Per the germline V gene, CDR1 is MNHEY and CDR2 is SMNVEV (reference sequence). The CDR3 sequence is 13 residues long. The V and J ends lost 9 bases and 3 bases respectively, with 15 bases between them. For the CDR3, the DNA is TGTGCCAGTACAAGTTGGCAGTACTACGAGCAGTACTTC. This encodes CASTSWQYYEQYF.

This chain uses TRBV7-2 with TRBJ1-3, with D unresolved. The length of the CDR3 is 16 residues. Germline lookup yields CDR1 SGHTA and CDR2 FQGNSA. With 5 bases removed from V and 6 bases from J, the gap between germline ends came to 20 bases. The CDR3 nucleotides are TGTGCCAGCAGCCTTATTCCGACCGTAGAAATAAACACCATATATTTT. Protein sequence: CASSLIPTVEINTIYF.

This chain uses TRBV27 with TRBJ2-5; 14 bases are a match to TRBD2. The trim removed 5 bases at V and 5 bases at J, leaving 4 bases unmatched. The CDR3 consists of 15 residues. CDR1 is MNHEY and CDR2 is SMNVEV in the germline V gene (reference sequence). In DNA form, the CDR3 reads TGTGCCAGCAGTACCAGGACTAGCGGGAGGGAGACCCAGTACTTC. Translated: CASSTRTSGRETQYF.